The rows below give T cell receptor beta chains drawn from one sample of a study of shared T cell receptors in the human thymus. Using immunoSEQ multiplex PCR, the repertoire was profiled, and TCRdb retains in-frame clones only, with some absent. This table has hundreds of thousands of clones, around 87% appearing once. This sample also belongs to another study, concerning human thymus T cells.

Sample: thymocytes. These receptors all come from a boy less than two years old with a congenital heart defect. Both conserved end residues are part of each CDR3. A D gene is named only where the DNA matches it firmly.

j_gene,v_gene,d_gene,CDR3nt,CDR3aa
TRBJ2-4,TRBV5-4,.,TGTGCCAGCAGCCAAAGGGTCGGGACTAAAAACATTCAGTACTTC,CASSQRVGTKNIQYF
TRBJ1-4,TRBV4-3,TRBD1,TGCGCCAGCAGCCATCTGGACAGGAGGAATGAAAAACTGTTTTTT,CASSHLDRRNEKLFF
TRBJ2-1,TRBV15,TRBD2,TGTGCCACCAGCAGAGACCTAGCGGGGCCCTACAATGAGCAGTTCTTC,CATSRDLAGPYNEQFF
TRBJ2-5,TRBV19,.,TGTGCCAGTAGTATATCAGCGGGCCCCCAAGAGACCCAGTACTTC,CASSISAGPQETQYF
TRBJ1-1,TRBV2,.,TGTGCCGGTCACACGAACACTGAAGCTTTCTTT,CAGHTNTEAFF
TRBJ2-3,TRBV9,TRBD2,TGTGCCAGCAGCGGACCCGGGACTAGCGGGAGCGGGACGGTAGATACGCAGTATTTT,CASSGPGTSGSGTVDTQYF
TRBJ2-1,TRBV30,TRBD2,TGTGCCTGGACCACGCGCGGGAGGGGATACAATGAGCAGTTCTTC,CAWTTRGRGYNEQFF
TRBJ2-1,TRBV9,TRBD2,TGTGCCAGCAGCGAGAGCGGGGCCTACTACAATGAGCAGTTCTTC,CASSESGAYYNEQFF
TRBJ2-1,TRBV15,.,TGTGCCACCAGCAGCGGGACACTTAATGAGCAGTTCTTC,CATSSGTLNEQFF
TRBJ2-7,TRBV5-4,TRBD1,TGTGCCAGCAGCGCACACAGGGGAGCCTACGAGCAGTACTTC,CASSAHRGAYEQYF
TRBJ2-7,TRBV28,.,TGTGCCAGCAGTTGTTACAGGGTCCCCTACGAGCAGTACTTC,CASSCYRVPYEQYF